This TCR beta chain was sequenced for a study of cytomegalovirus exposure and HLA in healthy donors. Findings and limits, study-wide: Productive rates of about 90% or about 30% were seen for most TCR beta V segments in an earlier analysis. Later examination showed HLA-associated TCR beta chains had greater clonal expansion than equally common others. Researchers reported in a later analysis that a missense DCLRE1C variant was tied to TCR beta V- and J-gene trimming. Many donors carried some public TCRs, although rarity characterized most TCR sequences.

As regards this clone: No antigen is known for it.

This CDR3 contains 14 residues. Germline V gives CDR1 WSHSY, CDR2 SAAADI. V was pared by 4 bases and J by 7 bases, with 14 bases between. 60 Vbeta and 13 Jbeta primers were used in PCR. Sequencing was performed with immunoSEQ multiplex PCR; in TCRdb, only in-frame clones are kept and a portion is missing. The sample holds around 100,000 clones. The clonotype originates from a man aged 35 to 55 in good health and CMV-seronegative. What was sequenced was PBMCs. The V and J genes are TRBV10-2 and TRBJ1-5; perhaps TRBD1 as D (6 bases). Written as DNA, the CDR3 is TGCGCCAGCAGTGGGGTGGGGGCAGGGCAGCCCCAGCATTTT. It specifies CASSGVGAGQPQHF.